This passage covers 10 T cell receptor beta chains from one sample sequenced in a study of neurological immune-mediated disorders. One entry per CDR3 protein, called by TCRdb with MiXCR from the 5' RACE reads. The sample includes 46,000 or so distinct CDR3 sequences, roughly 4.4% of them seen just once. Specimen: PBMCs. The receptors stem from a woman aged 60-75 years with multiple sclerosis.

This clonotype was seen many times. This rearrangement joins TRBV4-1 to TRBJ2-4; possibly TRBD1 for D (7 bases). Trimming removed 1 base at V and 6 bases at J, with 13 bases between. The CDR3 length is 15 residues. The germline V gene has CDR1 MGHRA and CDR2 YSYEKL. Written as DNA, the CDR3 is TGCGCCAGCAGCCAAGCTTCTCAGGGGGGAAACATTCAGTACTTC. It specifies CASSQASQGGNIQYF.

The chain is built from TRBV6-2 or TRBV6-3 and TRBJ2-1; 11 nucleotides agree with TRBD2. V shed 6 bases and J 0 bases; nucleotides not matched to a gene: 7. The CDR3 has 17 amino acids. The germline V gene has CDR1 MNHEY and CDR2 SVGEGT. As DNA, the CDR3 is TGTGCCAGCAGAGGACTAGCGGGTTTGGGCTCCTACAATGAGCAGTTCTTC. It is translated as CASRGLAGLGSYNEQFF.

This clonotype was found a few times. This chain joins TRBV30 and TRBJ1-5, with D unresolved. The length of the CDR3 is 14 residues. The V gene lost 2 bases and the J gene lost 4 bases, with 12 bases spanning the gap. CDR1 is GTSNPN, CDR2 SVGIG, per germline (reference sequence). CDR3 bases: TGTGCCTGGAGTTTACGGGATCCGAATCAGCCCCAGCATTTT. The encoded protein is CAWSLRDPNQPQHF.

This clonotype appeared a few times. This sequence joins TRBV12-3 or TRBV12-4 and TRBJ1-1, with 9 nucleotides matching TRBD1. Trimming at V came to 5 bases and at J to 3 bases, leaving 4 bases not matched to a gene. This CDR3 region has 14 residues. CDR3 sequence: CASSRTGVDTEAFF. CDR3 bases: TGTGCCAGCAGTCGGACAGGGGTTGACACTGAAGCTTTCTTT.

This clonotype was seen just once. V is TRBV19 and J is TRBJ1-5; 7 bases line up with TRBD1. The CDR3 is made up of 17 amino acids. Trimming removed 3 bases from V and 1 base from J; junction bases left unmatched: 9. The V gene's germline CDR1 is LNHDA and CDR2 SQIVND (reference sequence). The CDR3 bases are TGTGCCAGTAGTATGAGGGGGCGCCGGGGAAGCAATCAGCCCCAGCATTTT. Translated: CASSMRGRRGSNQPQHF.

The genes are TRBV5-1 and TRBJ2-5, with a tentative D call TRBD1 (5 bases). V dropped 0 bases and J dropped 3 bases, with 9 bases sitting between them. There are 14 residues in the CDR3. The germline V gene has CDR1 SGHRS and CDR2 YFSETQ. The CDR3 DNA reads TGCGCCAGCAGCTTGGGTGGACAAGAAGAGACCCAGTACTTC. This translates into CASSLGGQEETQYF.

This clonotype was observed many times. The chain carries TRBV7-2 and TRBJ2-3, with D uncertain. The V end was cut by 1 base, the J end by 2 bases, with 4 bases between. Per germline, CDR1 SGHTA and CDR2 FQGNSA. The CDR3 totals 13 residues. The CDR3 sequence is CASSLDPTDTQYF. CDR3 sequence (DNA): TGTGCCAGCAGCTTAGACCCCACAGATACGCAGTATTTT.

V and J are TRBV20-1 and TRBJ2-1; D possibly corresponds to TRBD2 (6 bases). The V gene's germline CDR1 is DFQATT and CDR2 SNEGSKA (reference sequence). The CDR3 has 13 residues. The V and J ends lost 7 bases and 0 bases respectively, with 10 bases between them. The CDR3 is CSGRAVSYNEQFF. The CDR3 DNA is TGCAGTGGGAGGGCGGTCTCCTACAATGAGCAGTTCTTC.

This clonotype was observed a single time. A read error is possible here, since a much larger clone lies one base away. The chain employs TRBV5-1 and TRBJ2-1; tentatively, D is TRBD2 (6 bases). The germline CDR1 and CDR2 sequences are SGHRS and YFSETQ. The CDR3 sequence is 15 residues long. Trimming took 0 bases from V and 7 from J, leaving 14 bases between them. The CDR3 sequence is CASSLAGEERNEQFF. In nucleotides, the CDR3 is TGCGCCAGCAGCTTGGCGGGAGAAGAGAGGAATGAGCAGTTCTTC.

This clonotype occurred a few times. The V and J genes are TRBV12-3 or TRBV12-4 and TRBJ1-1; D not certain. CDR3 length: 14 amino acids. The germline V and J ends were trimmed by 6 bases and 1 base, with 12 bases remaining between them. The CDR3 DNA reads TGTGCCAGCAGCCCCCGAAGAAGGAACACTGAAGCTTTCTTT. It encodes CASSPRRRNTEAFF.